This passage covers 10 T cell receptor beta chains from one sample sequenced in a study of T cells in Graves' hyperthyroidism and ophthalmopathy. RNA transcripts served as the template for amplifying TCR beta CDR3 regions. Primed by the HTBI set, a first-round RT-PCR was run on the TCR CDR3. One entry per CDR3 protein, called by TCRdb with MiXCR from the multiplex PCR reads. The sample carries 600,000 to 650,000 distinct CDR3 sequences, 15% to 20% recorded once. Sequenced material: blood. The receptors were sampled from a woman aged 30 to 39 with Graves' hyperthyroidism.

This clonotype showed up many times. This chain links TRBV2 with TRBJ1-4; maybe TRBD1 (5 bases). CDR1 SNHLY and CDR2 FYNNEI come from the germline V gene. The CDR3 is made up of 13 amino acids. The V gene lost 7 bases and the J gene lost 5 bases, with 11 bases spanning the gap. The CDR3 coding sequence is TGTGCCAGCAAATGGGACGGGAATGAAAAACTGTTTTTT. Its translation is CASKWDGNEKLFF.

The sample holds many counts of this clonotype. The V gene is TRBV12-3 or TRBV12-4, the J gene TRBJ2-3; TRBD2 matches at 12 bases. The CDR3 covers 14 residues. After removal of 8 bases from V and 4 bases from J, the junction contained 4 bases not matched to a gene. The CDR3 reads CASVLAGGSDTQYF. The CDR3 coding sequence is TGTGCCAGCGTACTAGCGGGAGGCTCAGATACGCAGTATTTT.

The sample holds many counts of this clonotype. The rearrangement uses TRBV2 and TRBJ2-5; either TRBD1 or TRBD2 may fit D (5 bases each). Per germline, CDR1 SNHLY and CDR2 FYNNEI. This CDR3 is built from 15 residues. Here the CDR3 reads CACNRGRPDQETQYF. CDR3 coding DNA: TGTGCGTGCAACCGGGGACGCCCTGACCAAGAGACCCAGTACTTC.

V usage is TRBV27 and J usage is TRBJ2-2, with D unclear. The CDR3 runs 14 residues. Germline lookup yields CDR1 MNHEY and CDR2 SMNVEV (reference sequence). Trimming cost V 1 base and J 6 bases, with 9 bases left between them. DNA of the CDR3: TGTGCCAGCAGTTTATTGTACGGGCCCGGGGAGCTGTTTTTT. Translating it yields CASSLLYGPGELFF.

This clonotype appeared many times. The rearrangement joins TRBV6-1 to TRBJ2-3; 7 bases agree with TRBD2. The CDR3 is made up of 17 amino acids. The germline gives CDR1 MNHNS, CDR2 SASEGT. Trimming at V came to 5 bases and at J to 4 bases, leaving 15 bases not matched to a gene. The CDR3 sequence: CASSPRPGGRAADTQYF. The DNA for the CDR3 is TGTGCCAGCAGTCCACGACCTGGTGGGAGGGCGGCAGATACGCAGTATTTT.

This clonotype was detected many times. This rearrangement joins TRBV13 to TRBJ1-3, with D possibly TRBD1 on 6 matching bases. From germline, CDR1 is PRHDT and CDR2 FYEKMQ (reference sequence). There are 15 residues in the CDR3. Trimming pared 4 bases from V and 2 bases from J, leaving 12 bases between. The CDR3: CASSSGQRTGNTIYF. The CDR3 region has the DNA TGTGCCAGCAGCTCGGGACAACGAACTGGAAACACCATATATTTT. The variable domain in full, completed from reference TRBV13 and TRBJ1-3, reads AAGVIQSPRHLIKEKRETATLKCYPIPRHDTVYWYQQGPGQDPQFLISFYEKMQSDKGSIPDRFSAQQFSDYHSELNMSSLELGDSALYFCASSSGQRTGNTIYFGEGSWLTVV.

As regards this clonotype: An end of the junction differs from the germline gene, which may be a read error. The chain carries TRBV5-5 and TRBJ1-1; perhaps TRBD1 as D (6 bases). This CDR3 region has 14 residues. Looked up from germline, CDR1 is SGHKS and CDR2 is YYEKEE (reference sequence). In DNA, the CDR3 is TGCGCCAGCAGCCCCGGGACATTCAGCACTGAAGCTTTCTTT. This gives the protein CASSPGTFSTEAFF.

This chain connects TRBV7-9 to TRBJ2-7; TRBD1 matches 11 bases. Germline CDR1 reads SEHNR; CDR2 reads FQNEAQ (reference sequence). This CDR3 comprises 15 residues. The trim removed 7 bases at V and 2 bases at J, leaving 7 bases unmatched. CDR3 in amino acids: CASTPGQGGAYEQYF. CDR3 bases: TGTGCCAGCACACCGGGACAGGGGGGTGCCTACGAGCAGTACTTC.

This clonotype was seen at least ten times. The V gene is TRBV29-1, the J gene TRBJ2-3; D is possibly TRBD1 (5 bases). This CDR3 has 12 amino acids. V was shortened by 4 bases and J by 1 base, with 6 bases between the two germline ends. CDR1 and CDR2 from the germline V gene are SQVTM and ANQGSEA. The CDR3 loop reads CSVGRGTDTQYF. The CDR3 region has the DNA TGCAGCGTTGGCAGGGGCACAGATACGCAGTATTTT.

The chain uses TRBV18 and TRBJ2-2, with a weak D call TRBD2 (5 bases). The V gene lost 4 bases and the J gene lost 3 bases, with 15 bases spanning the gap. This CDR3 region has 16 residues. From germline, CDR1 is KGHSH and CDR2 LQKENI. The CDR3 sequence is CASSREMGRYTGELFF. The CDR3 DNA reads TGTGCCAGCTCACGGGAGATGGGAAGATACACCGGGGAGCTGTTTTTT.